These 25 T cell receptor beta chains originate from one sample sequenced in a study of T-cell reconstitution after alpha-beta-depleted transplantation in children (dated by TCRdb to 2016 to 2018). The method behind the library was PCR. Sequencer: Illumina HiSeq 2500. To normalize quantification of the TCRbeta repertoire, the TCR libraries were built with molecular barcoding that relied on unique molecular identifiers. Using fastp trimming at Q25 and MiXCR clonotype assembly, TCRdb reanalyzed the public sequencing data and kept in-frame beta chains. Rows are unified per CDR3 protein, each entry keeping the most common DNA and genes. This sample holds about 540,000 distinct CDR3 sequences; approximately 20% were observed only once. Clones ranked in the top ten supply about 3.1% of the sample. This material consisted of PBMCs from the stem cell graft donor, taken from the stem cell graft. All receptors come from a human donor who donated a stem cell graft to a child with acute lymphoblastic leukemia.

This clonotype was seen a handful of times. J is TRBJ2-5 and V is TRBV4-1; D possibly corresponds to TRBD2 (6 bases). CDR1 and CDR2 from the germline V gene are MGHRA and YSYEKL. There are 17 residues in the CDR3. V lost 0 bases, J lost 2 bases, and 16 bases lay in between. CDR3: CASSQEEIGGAQETQYF. Written as DNA, the CDR3 is TGCGCCAGCAGCCAAGAGGAAATAGGAGGGGCTCAAGAGACCCAGTACTTC.

The sample holds a few counts of this clonotype. The chain recombines TRBV9 with TRBJ1-2; D call uncertain. Germline loops: CDR1 SGDLS, CDR2 YYNGEE. This CDR3 comprises 13 residues. The V gene lost 0 bases and the J gene lost 7 bases, with 10 bases spanning the gap. The CDR3 sequence is CASSVEGLVGYTF. CDR3 bases: TGTGCCAGCAGCGTAGAAGGGCTGGTTGGCTACACCTTC. Using reference TRBV9 and TRBJ1-2 for the parts outside the CDR3, the full variable domain is DSGVTQTPKHLITATGQRVTLRCSPRSGDLSVYWYQQSLDQGLQFLIQYYNGEERAKGNILERFSAQQFPDLHSELNLSSLELGDSALYFCASSVEGLVGYTFGSGTRLTVV.

The rearrangement uses TRBV11-2 and TRBJ1-6; 8 bases agree with TRBD1. Germline CDR1 reads SGHAT; CDR2 reads FQNNGV. Losses at the gene ends were 1 base for V and 7 bases for J; bases not matched to a gene: 3. This CDR3 comprises 15 residues. CDR3 residues: CASSLAGGHNSPLHF. CDR3 sequence (DNA): TGTGCCAGCAGCTTAGCAGGGGGCCACAATTCACCCCTCCACTTT.

The V gene is TRBV10-1, the J gene TRBJ2-3, with D unclear. The length of the CDR3 is 14 residues. V shed 2 bases and J shed 2 bases, with 8 bases lying between them. Germline values: CDR1 WNHNN, CDR2 SYGVQD (reference sequence). The chain's CDR3 is CASSEARYTDTQYF. The CDR3 region has the DNA TGCGCCAGCAGTGAGGCCAGATACACAGATACGCAGTATTTT.

J is TRBJ2-2 and V is TRBV20-1; TRBD2 might be the D (5 bases). Trimming left V 0 bases short and J 0 bases short, with 17 bases between. The length of the CDR3 is 18 residues. The V gene's germline CDR1 is DFQATT and CDR2 SNEGSKA (reference sequence). CDR3 DNA: TGCAGTGCTAGAGATCGGGCGGGTATCCTCACGAACACCGGGGAGCTGTTTTTT. Residues: CSARDRAGILTNTGELFF.

The chain recombines TRBV7-9 with TRBJ1-1, with D tentatively TRBD1 (5 bases). Per germline, CDR1 SEHNR and CDR2 FQNEAQ (reference sequence). The CDR3 length is 14 residues. Trimming took 4 bases from V and 1 from J, leaving 10 bases between them. As DNA, the CDR3 is TGTGCCAGCAGCTGGGGACGGTCGAACACTGAAGCTTTCTTT. Translated: CASSWGRSNTEAFF.

This clonotype has only a few counts. The chain recombines TRBV11-3 with TRBJ2-1; TRBD2 agrees at 8 bases. Germline CDR1 SGHNT, CDR2 YENEEA. V was pared by 1 base and J by 9 bases, with 2 bases of the junction left unmatched. The CDR3 consists of 13 residues. The CDR3 sequence is CASSLGLAIEQFF. The CDR3 coding sequence is TGTGCCAGCAGCTTAGGACTAGCGATTGAGCAGTTCTTC.

CDR3 DNA: TGTGCCAGCAGCTTGGTGGGACTAGAAGATACGCAGTATTTT. Translated, it gives CASSLVGLEDTQYF. This chain joins TRBV5-4 and TRBJ2-3; 8 bases are a match to TRBD2. The ends lost 0 bases at V and 5 bases at J; junction bases unmatched: 2. The CDR3 covers 14 residues. CDR1 is SGHNT and CDR2 is YYREEE in the germline V gene (reference sequence).

This clonotype was counted ten times or more. The V gene is TRBV29-1, the J gene TRBJ2-1; a possible D gene is TRBD2 (5 bases). CDR3 length: 15 residues. The germline V and J ends were trimmed by 1 base and 3 bases, with 13 bases remaining between them. Germline lookup yields CDR1 SQVTM and CDR2 ANQGSEA. CDR3 bases: TGCAGCGTTGAAGGTGGGCTAGCACACTACAATGAGCAGTTCTTC. Protein sequence: CSVEGGLAHYNEQFF.

The chain couples TRBV3-1 to TRBJ1-5, with D uncertain. CDR1 and CDR2 (germline): LGHDT, YNNKEL (reference sequence). This CDR3 contains 14 residues. V lost 1 base, J lost 3 bases, and 7 bases lay in between. The DNA for the CDR3 is TGTGCCAGCAGCCAAGGGGGTCACAATCAGCCCCAGCATTTT. Translated: CASSQGGHNQPQHF.

The CDR3 protein is CASSLAISYEQYF. CDR3 coding DNA: TGTGCCAGTAGTCTGGCTATCTCCTACGAGCAGTACTTC. This rearrangement joins TRBV19 to TRBJ2-7; D not resolved. The CDR3 runs 13 residues. V was cut by 5 bases and J by 0 bases, with 8 bases left in between. Germline CDR1 reads LNHDA; CDR2 reads SQIVND (reference sequence).

This clonotype was detected a few times. The chain uses TRBV5-1 and TRBJ1-3; TRBD1 might be the D (5 bases). V shed 4 bases and J shed 8 bases, with 13 bases lying between them. Germline V lookup: CDR1 SGHRS, CDR2 YFSETQ. The CDR3 is made up of 13 amino acids. The CDR3: CASSLLTGDTIYF. The CDR3 coding sequence is TGCGCCAGCAGCCTCCTAACGGGGGACACCATATATTTT.

This clonotype was detected a few times. V gene TRBV29-1 combines with J gene TRBJ2-7; D might be TRBD1 (6 bases). The CDR3 runs 14 residues. Deletions cut 6 bases from V and 3 bases from J, with 18 bases between. Germline loops: CDR1 SQVTM, CDR2 ANQGSEA. In DNA, the CDR3 is TGCAGCGTGACCCCCCCAGGGGCTGGCTACGAGCAGTACTTC. It codes for CSVTPPGAGYEQYF.

The sample holds a few counts of this clonotype. The chain recombines TRBV20-1 with TRBJ2-7; tentative D call: TRBD1 (5 bases). Germline-derived CDR1 and CDR2 are DFQATT and SNEGSKA (reference sequence). The CDR3 extends over 13 amino acids. The ends were cut back, 0 bases at V and 3 bases at J, with 9 bases in the middle. The CDR3 region is CSAREGRDYEQYF. DNA of the CDR3: TGCAGTGCTAGAGAGGGCAGGGACTACGAGCAGTACTTC.

The V gene is TRBV20-1, the J gene TRBJ1-6; no firm D call. CDR1 and CDR2 (germline): DFQATT, SNEGSKA (reference sequence). This CDR3 comprises 9 residues. Trimming removed 0 bases from V and 13 bases from J, with 1 base in between. CDR3 protein: CSARDPLHF. The CDR3 coding sequence is TGCAGTGCTAGAGATCCCCTCCACTTT.

Here the CDR3 reads CASSLIWGGGEKLFF. The CDR3 nucleotides read TGCGCCAGCAGCTTGATATGGGGGGGAGGTGAAAAACTGTTTTTT. The rearrangement links TRBV5-1 to TRBJ1-4, with D maybe TRBD1 (5 bases). CDR3 size: 15 residues. The V end lost 1 base, the J end lost 7 bases, and 14 bases lay between the germline ends. Germline V gene data show CDR1 as SGHRS and CDR2 as YFSETQ.

There are a few counts of this clonotype. The chain links TRBV4-1 to TRBJ1-3; D uncertain. There are 15 residues in the CDR3. V dropped 1 base and J dropped 4 bases, with 11 bases sitting between them. In germline, CDR1 is MGHRA, CDR2 YSYEKL. CDR3 DNA: TGCGCCAGCAGCCAAGCCCAGACGTTAGGAAACACCATATATTTT. It translates to CASSQAQTLGNTIYF.

The CDR3 DNA reads as TGTGCCAGCAGCGTAGTTTTTTGGGGGCCTGAGCAGTTCTTC. Amino acids: CASSVVFWGPEQFF. The chain has TRBV9 and TRBJ2-1, with D possibly TRBD1 on 6 matching bases. Germline values: CDR1 SGDLS, CDR2 YYNGEE. V gave up 0 bases and J gave up 9 bases, with 13 bases separating them. The CDR3 is made up of 14 amino acids.

The chain carries TRBV12-3 or TRBV12-4 and TRBJ1-4, with D possibly TRBD1 on 5 matching bases. The CDR3 extends over 15 amino acids. V was pared by 6 bases and J by 3 bases, with 14 bases between. The CDR3 sequence: CASSFGDGANEKLFF. The DNA for the CDR3 is TGTGCCAGCAGCTTTGGGGACGGCGCTAATGAAAAACTGTTTTTT.

In its sample, this clonotype was seen a few times. The gene calls are TRBV20-1 and TRBJ2-5, with 11 bases aligning to TRBD2. The germline V gene has CDR1 DFQATT and CDR2 SNEGSKA (reference sequence). J was trimmed by 6 bases and V by 5 bases; bases with no gene match: 8. The CDR3 is made up of 14 amino acids. The CDR3 sequence: CSADTSGRRQTQYF. DNA of the CDR3: TGCAGTGCTGATACTAGCGGGAGACGGCAGACCCAGTACTTC.

In its sample, this clonotype was seen a few times. This chain uses TRBV15 with TRBJ2-7, with 8 bases fitting TRBD2. Germline V lookup: CDR1 LNHNV, CDR2 YYDKDF (reference sequence). V lost 0 bases and J lost 0; bases outside the gene matches: 13. There are 19 residues in the CDR3. The CDR3 DNA follows: TGTGCCACCAGCAGAGATCGGATCGTGGTTAGCGGGAACTCCTACGAGCAGTACTTC. This encodes CATSRDRIVVSGNSYEQYF.

The V and J genes are TRBV3-1 and TRBJ2-1; 12 nucleotides align to TRBD2. There are 19 residues in the CDR3. Germline trimming cut 11 bases from V and 0 bases from J; bases unmatched to any gene: 17. Per germline, CDR1 LGHDT and CDR2 YNNKEL (reference sequence). CDR3: CACCPPLLAGGSSYNEQFF. The CDR3 region has the DNA TGTGCCTGCTGCCCCCCCTTACTAGCGGGAGGAAGCTCCTACAATGAGCAGTTCTTC.

This clonotype has ten or more counts. The rearrangement joins TRBV5-6 to TRBJ2-7; D is unclear. The CDR3 is 18 residues long. Per the germline V gene, CDR1 is SGHDT and CDR2 is YYEEEE. Deletions cut 1 base from V and 3 bases from J, with 23 bases between. The chain's CDR3 is CASSLFWMIREFNYEQYF. CDR3 DNA sequence: TGTGCCAGCAGCTTGTTCTGGATGATCAGAGAATTTAACTACGAGCAGTACTTC.

CDR3 sequence reads: CASSLIGDSPYEQYF. The DNA of the CDR3 is TGTGCCAGCAGTTTGATCGGGGACTCCCCCTACGAGCAGTACTTC. The chain is built from TRBV12-3 or TRBV12-4 and TRBJ2-7, with TRBD2 as a possible D gene (6 bases). The CDR3 runs 15 residues. The V end was cut by 3 bases, the J end by 2 bases, with 14 bases between.

This clonotype was counted only a few times. The rearrangement uses TRBV30 and TRBJ1-1, with D uncertain. The CDR3 has 13 residues. Germline CDR1 is GTSNPN and CDR2 is SVGIG (reference sequence). V was pared by 2 bases and J by 0 bases, with 7 bases between. The CDR3 sequence is CAWSKQLNTEAFF. Here the CDR3 DNA reads TGTGCCTGGAGTAAACAGCTGAACACTGAAGCTTTCTTT.